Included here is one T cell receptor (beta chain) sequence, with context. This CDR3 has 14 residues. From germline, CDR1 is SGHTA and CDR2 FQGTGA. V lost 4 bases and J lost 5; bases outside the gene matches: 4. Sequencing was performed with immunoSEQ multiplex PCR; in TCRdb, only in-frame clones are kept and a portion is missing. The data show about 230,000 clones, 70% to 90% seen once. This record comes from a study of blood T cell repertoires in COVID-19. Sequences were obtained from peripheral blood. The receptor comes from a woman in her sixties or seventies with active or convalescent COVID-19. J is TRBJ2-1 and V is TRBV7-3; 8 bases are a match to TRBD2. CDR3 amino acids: CASSSYGGDNEQFF. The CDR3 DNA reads TGTGCCAGCAGCTCATACGGGGGGGACAATGAGCAGTTCTTC.